Listed below are T cell receptor beta chains from one sample, sequenced in a study of blood T cells in healthy people across ages. One entry per CDR3 protein, called by TCRdb with MiXCR from the 5' RACE reads. The sample consists of about 1.6 million distinct CDR3 sequences, around 35% of them appearing once. Sequencing input: blood. The receptors come from a woman aged 25 to 39 in good health. CDR3s include the opening cysteine and the closing phenylalanine or tryptophan.

v_call	cdr3_aa
TRBV30	CAWSVRLRAASYNEQFF
TRBV5-6	CASSVAGGPHYEQYF
TRBV2	CASNLRTGLDPYGYTF
TRBV13	CASSPWGGTYEQYF
TRBV29-1	CSVGSRGGGPNYGYTF
TRBV2	CASSYEGTTTYEQYF
TRBV12-3/TRBV12-4	CASSSTGISKQSSYEQYF
TRBV5-5	CASSFGPDEVTLHF
TRBV27	CASTQTGTNYGYTF
TRBV20-1	CSAINGEAFF
TRBV28	CASGTAGEQFF
TRBV20-1	CSARESGPRDTQYF
TRBV6-1	CASSQIVETQYF
TRBV6-6	CASSKKPSGRGNEQFF
TRBV3-1	CASSQGRGTEAFF
TRBV27	CASSPRGLQYNEQFF
TRBV7-2	CASSFPLAGSAYYEQYF
TRBV5-1	CASSLAGLAGNTDTQYF
TRBV29-1	CSVKSSGSSYDEQFF
TRBV4-2	CASSQDIQGNYGYTF
TRBV20-1	CSASLRTGGHTEAFF
TRBV5-1	CASSLMDSSEAFF
TRBV4-1	CASSRKTSGGARFDTDTQYF